This paragraph reports one TCR beta chain. This clone was seen more than once but under ten times. Its specific antigen is unknown. No qualities accompany the bases; no much larger clone lies one base away. The protocol used for the library was the immunoSEQ multiplex PCR assay. To provide template for TCR sequencing, every sample had RNA extracted and reverse transcribed into cDNA. SuperScript III was used for first-strand cDNA synthesis, primed with a 2:1 mix of oligo-dT and random hexamers. Amplification bias was assessed with a synthetic immune receptor repertoire, and residual bias was removed computationally. Processing in the source paper ran as follows. After raw reads were preprocessed to remove errors, the CDR3 was defined following IMGT conventions as running from the conserved cysteine to phenylalanine. Clonality was computed by normalizing Shannon entropy by log2 of the number of productive unique TCRs and subtracting the result from 1. Whether each scalp clone was CD4 or CD8 was inferred by checking scalp TCRbeta sequences against the CD4 and CD8 repertoires from sorted blood. In TCRdb, the immuneACCESS table is reduced to in-frame sequences with V and J assigned. These tables do not hold every clone; where another copy was compared, an unresolved V gene accounts for under half, and the others remain unexplained. V, J and clone size are those of that table, while D and trimming were read from the DNA. A total of approximately 210,000 clones appear in this sample, approximately 65% of them only once. The ten largest clones add up to around 1.3% of the sample.

The data stem from a study of CD8+ T cells in alopecia areata (dated by TCRdb to the late 2010s). Background on the whole study: Treated patients were enrolled in an open-label pilot trial of oral tofacitinib, 5 to 10 mg twice daily, for moderate-to-severe alopecia areata. High-throughput TCRbeta sequencing was used to examine T cell clonal expansion in alopecia areata in both the C3H/HeJ mouse model and human patients. Patients stayed on tofacitinib for 6 to 18 months and then had 6 months of follow-up off drug so that delayed response and recurrence could be assessed. immunoSEQ multiplex PCR using 35 Vbeta forward primers and 13 Jbeta reverse primers was used to amplify TCRbeta CDR3 regions. In humans, TCRbeta sequencing was performed on scalp tissue and on sorted CD4+ and CD8+ peripheral blood T cells from healthy controls and from patients with patchy or totalis/universalis alopecia areata. RNA came from the PAXgene miRNA kit for fixed scalp, the miRNeasy kit for PBMCs, and the RNeasy kit for mouse skin. Biopsies were taken from tofacitinib-treated patients at baseline and again at 4 and 24 weeks into treatment, and several of those patients also had a later scalp biopsy. In treated patients, disease severity was measured using the SALT score, which gives the percentage of scalp surface area affected. Clonality in the scalp was compared among normal scalp (n=4), patchy alopecia areata scalp (n=8), and alopecia totalis/universalis scalp (n=8). Findings and caveats that apply to the study as a whole: Unlike mouse skin, where gammadelta T cells dominate, normal human skin contains resident alphabeta T cells that get sequenced too, which complicates analysis of the scalp TCR repertoire. During tofacitinib treatment, many expanded lesional clones stuck around in both scalp and blood, and this persistence may partly explain why relapse happens after treatment is stopped. Shared TCR sequences between patients were less evident than in mice, which may be partly attributable to HLA diversity in the patient population. Tofacitinib significantly lowered scalp clonality and the number of expanded CD8+ clones among the top 100 scalp clones. Compared with normal scalp, lesional scalp, particularly in alopecia totalis/universalis, had higher clonality and more expanded CD8+ clones, which suggests antigenic drive. Because the treated cohort was small and included a single nonresponder, larger studies are needed to assess links between baseline CD8+ expansion and response.

Reading the label with the study, this specimen's treatment or condition is: oral pan-JAK inhibitor, 5-10 mg twice daily. Peripheral blood and lesional scalp punch biopsies were obtained from patients with alopecia areata. PBMCs were separated by density centrifugation and stained for CD3, CD4 and CD8, after which CD4+ and CD8+ T cells were sorted on a FACSAria. The sample in question was CD4+ T cells sorted from blood, obtained around week 44, from a patient treated with tofacitinib. The TCR originated in a human donor with alopecia areata.

This receptor carries the CDR3 CASTSTTGFYNSPLHF. The DNA sequence is as follows: TGTGCCAGCACCAGTACGACAGGGTTCTATAATTCACCCCTCCACTTT. This receptor chain uses TRBV27 and TRBJ1-6; 7 central nucleotides agree with TRBD1. CDR1 and CDR2 are drawn from the germline V gene (reference sequence): MNHEY, SMNVEV. Reading from cysteine to phenylalanine, the CDR3 counts 16 amino acids. The read is trimmed to its CDR3 DNA, 48 bases read in frame from base 1. Trimming accounts for 7 bases at V and 3 bases at J, while the number of junction bases matched to no gene is 9.